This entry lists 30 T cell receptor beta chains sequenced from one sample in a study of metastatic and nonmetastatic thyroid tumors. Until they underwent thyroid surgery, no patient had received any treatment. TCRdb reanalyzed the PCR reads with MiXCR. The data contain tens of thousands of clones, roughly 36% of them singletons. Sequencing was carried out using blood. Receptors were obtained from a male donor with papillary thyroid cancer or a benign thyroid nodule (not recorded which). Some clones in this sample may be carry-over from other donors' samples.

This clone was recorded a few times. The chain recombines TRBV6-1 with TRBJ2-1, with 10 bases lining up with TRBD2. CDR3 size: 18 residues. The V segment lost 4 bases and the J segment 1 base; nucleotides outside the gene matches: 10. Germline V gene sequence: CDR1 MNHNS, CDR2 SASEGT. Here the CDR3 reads CASSGRSGGAKSYNEQFF. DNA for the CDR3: TGTGCCAGCAGTGGAAGGAGCGGGGGGGCCAAATCCTACAATGAGCAGTTCTTC.

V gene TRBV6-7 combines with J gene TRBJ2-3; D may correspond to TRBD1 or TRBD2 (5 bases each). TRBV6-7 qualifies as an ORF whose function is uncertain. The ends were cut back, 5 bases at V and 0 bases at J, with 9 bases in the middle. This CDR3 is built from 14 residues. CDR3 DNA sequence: TGTGCCAGCAGTGCCCGGGACAGCACAGATACGCAGTATTTT. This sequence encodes CASSARDSTDTQYF.

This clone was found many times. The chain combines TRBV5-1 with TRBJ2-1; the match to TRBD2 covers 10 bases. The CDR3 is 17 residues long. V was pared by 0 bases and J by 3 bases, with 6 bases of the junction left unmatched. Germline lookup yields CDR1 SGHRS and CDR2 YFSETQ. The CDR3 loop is CASSLEASGSVYNEQFF. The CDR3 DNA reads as TGCGCCAGCAGCTTGGAAGCTAGCGGGAGTGTCTACAATGAGCAGTTCTTC.

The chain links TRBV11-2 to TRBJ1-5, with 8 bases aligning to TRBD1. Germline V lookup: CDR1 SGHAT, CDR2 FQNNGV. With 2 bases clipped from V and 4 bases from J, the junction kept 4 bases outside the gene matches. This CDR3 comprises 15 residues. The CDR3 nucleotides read TGTGCCAGCAGCTTAAACACAGGGGGTAATCAGCCCCAGCATTTT. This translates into CASSLNTGGNQPQHF.

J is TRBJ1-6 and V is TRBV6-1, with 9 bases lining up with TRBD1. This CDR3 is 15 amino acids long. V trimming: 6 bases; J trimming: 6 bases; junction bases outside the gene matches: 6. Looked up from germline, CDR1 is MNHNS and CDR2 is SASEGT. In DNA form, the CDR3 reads TGTGCCAGCAGGACAGGGGGTTTTGGTAATTCACCCCTCCACTTT. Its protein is CASRTGGFGNSPLHF.

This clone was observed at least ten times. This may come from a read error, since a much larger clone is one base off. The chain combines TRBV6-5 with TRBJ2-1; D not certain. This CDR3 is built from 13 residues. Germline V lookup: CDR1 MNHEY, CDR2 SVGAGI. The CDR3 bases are TGTGCCAGCAGTTACTCGACCTACAATGGGCAGTTCTTC. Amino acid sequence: CASSYSTYNGQFF.

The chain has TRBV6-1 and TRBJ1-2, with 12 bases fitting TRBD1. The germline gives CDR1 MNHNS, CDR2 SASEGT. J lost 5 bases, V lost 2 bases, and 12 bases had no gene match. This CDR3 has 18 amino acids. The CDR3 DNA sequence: TGTGCCAGCAGTGAACGCGGCTTTGGGGGACAGGGGGCTTATGGCTACACCTTC. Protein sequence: CASSERGFGGQGAYGYTF.

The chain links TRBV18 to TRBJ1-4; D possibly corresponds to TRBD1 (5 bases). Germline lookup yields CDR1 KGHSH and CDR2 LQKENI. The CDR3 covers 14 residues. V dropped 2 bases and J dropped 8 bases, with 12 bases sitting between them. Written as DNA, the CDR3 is TGTGCCAGCTCACCAAGGCAGGGTCAGGAAAAACTGTTTTTT. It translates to CASSPRQGQEKLFF.

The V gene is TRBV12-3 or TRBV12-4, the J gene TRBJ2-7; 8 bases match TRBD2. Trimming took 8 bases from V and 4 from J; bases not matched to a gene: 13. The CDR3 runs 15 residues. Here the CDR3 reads CASQWGTGGGYEQYF. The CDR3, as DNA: TGTGCCAGCCAATGGGGCACGGGAGGGGGGTACGAGCAGTACTTC.

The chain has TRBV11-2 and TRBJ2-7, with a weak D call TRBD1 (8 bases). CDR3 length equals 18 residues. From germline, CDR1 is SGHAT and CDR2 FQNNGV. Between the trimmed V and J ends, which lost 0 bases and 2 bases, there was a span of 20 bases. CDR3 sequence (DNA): TGTGCCAGCAGCTTAGATACAGGGGGGGCTGGATATCCCTACGAGCAGTACTTC. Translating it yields CASSLDTGGAGYPYEQYF.

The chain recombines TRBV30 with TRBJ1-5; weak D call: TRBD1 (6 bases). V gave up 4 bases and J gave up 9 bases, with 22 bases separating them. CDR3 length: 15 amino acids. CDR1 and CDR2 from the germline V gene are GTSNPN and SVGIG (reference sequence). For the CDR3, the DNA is TGTGCCTGGAAAACCAATGACAGGTCCGGGGGGCCCCAGCATTTT. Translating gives CAWKTNDRSGGPQHF.

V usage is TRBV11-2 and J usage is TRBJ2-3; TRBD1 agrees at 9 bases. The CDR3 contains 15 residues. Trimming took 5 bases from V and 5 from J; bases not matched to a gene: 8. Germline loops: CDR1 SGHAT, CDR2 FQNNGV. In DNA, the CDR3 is TGTGCCAGCAGCCAACTGACAGGGGGAGGAGATACGCAGTATTTT. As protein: CASSQLTGGGDTQYF. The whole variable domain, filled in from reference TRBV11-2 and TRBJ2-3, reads EAGVAQSPRYKIIEKRQSVAFWCNPISGHATLYWYQQILGQGPKLLIQFQNNGVVDDSQLPKDRFSAERLKGVDSTLKIQPAKLEDSAVYLCASSQLTGGGDTQYFGPGTRLTVL.

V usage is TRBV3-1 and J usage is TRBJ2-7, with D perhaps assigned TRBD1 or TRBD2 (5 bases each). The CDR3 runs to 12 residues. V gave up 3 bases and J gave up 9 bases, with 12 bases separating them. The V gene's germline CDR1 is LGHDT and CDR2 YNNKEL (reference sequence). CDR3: CASSQGGGTQYF. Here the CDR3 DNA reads TGTGCCAGCAGCCAGGGTGGGGGTACGCAGTACTTC.

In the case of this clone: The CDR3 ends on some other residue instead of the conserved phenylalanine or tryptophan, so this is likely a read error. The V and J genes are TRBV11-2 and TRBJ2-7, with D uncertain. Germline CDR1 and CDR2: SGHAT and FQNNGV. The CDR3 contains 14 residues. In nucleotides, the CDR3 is TGTTCCAGCCGCTTCTTGGTCAACTCCTACGAGCAGTACTGC. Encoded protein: CSSRFLVNSYEQYC.

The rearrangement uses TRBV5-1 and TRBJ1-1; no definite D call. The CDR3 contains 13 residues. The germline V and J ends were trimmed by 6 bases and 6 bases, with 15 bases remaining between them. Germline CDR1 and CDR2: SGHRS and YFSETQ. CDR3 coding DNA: TGCGCCAGCAAGAGCCTGCACATCTCTGAAGCTTTCTTT. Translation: CASKSLHISEAFF.

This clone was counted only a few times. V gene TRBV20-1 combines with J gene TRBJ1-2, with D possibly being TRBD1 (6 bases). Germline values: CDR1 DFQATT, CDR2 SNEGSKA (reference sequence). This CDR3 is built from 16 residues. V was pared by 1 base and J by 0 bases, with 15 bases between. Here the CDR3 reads CSARVRTAPANYGYTF. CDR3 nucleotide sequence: TGCAGTGCTAGAGTCCGGACAGCCCCAGCTAACTATGGCTACACCTTC.

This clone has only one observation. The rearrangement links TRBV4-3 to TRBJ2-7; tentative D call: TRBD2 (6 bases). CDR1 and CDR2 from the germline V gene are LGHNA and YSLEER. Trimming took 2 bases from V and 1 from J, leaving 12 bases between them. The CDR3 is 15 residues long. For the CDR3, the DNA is TGCGCCAGCAGCCAATTAGCGGTGGGGTCCTACGAGCAGTACTTC. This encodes CASSQLAVGSYEQYF.

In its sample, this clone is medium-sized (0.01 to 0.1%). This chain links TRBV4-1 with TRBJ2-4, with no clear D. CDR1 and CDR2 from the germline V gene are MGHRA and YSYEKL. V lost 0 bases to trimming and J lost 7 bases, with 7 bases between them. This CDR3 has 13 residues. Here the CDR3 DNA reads TGCGCCAGCAGCCAAGAGGAAGGGAACATTCAGTACTTC. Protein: CASSQEEGNIQYF.

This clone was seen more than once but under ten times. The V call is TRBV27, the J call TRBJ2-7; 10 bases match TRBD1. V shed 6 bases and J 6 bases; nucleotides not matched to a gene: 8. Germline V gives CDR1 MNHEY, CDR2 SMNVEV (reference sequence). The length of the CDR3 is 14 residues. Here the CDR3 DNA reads TGTGCCAGCAGCACCCGGGACAGGGGTTTCGAGCAGTACTTC. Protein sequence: CASSTRDRGFEQYF.

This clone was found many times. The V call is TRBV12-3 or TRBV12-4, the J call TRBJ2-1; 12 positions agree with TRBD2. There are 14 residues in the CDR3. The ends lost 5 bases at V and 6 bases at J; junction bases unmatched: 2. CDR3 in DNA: TGTGCCAGCAGTATACTAGCGGGAGGCAATGAGCAGTTCTTC. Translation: CASSILAGGNEQFF.

CDR3 nucleotide sequence: TGCGCCAGCAGCTTGGAGCTGGGGACAGGATATGGCTACACCTTC. As protein: CASSLELGTGYGYTF. The rearrangement links TRBV5-1 to TRBJ1-2; 8 positions agree with TRBD1. Looked up from germline, CDR1 is SGHRS and CDR2 is YFSETQ. V was pared by 0 bases and J by 5 bases, with 6 bases of the junction left unmatched. The CDR3 is 15 residues long.

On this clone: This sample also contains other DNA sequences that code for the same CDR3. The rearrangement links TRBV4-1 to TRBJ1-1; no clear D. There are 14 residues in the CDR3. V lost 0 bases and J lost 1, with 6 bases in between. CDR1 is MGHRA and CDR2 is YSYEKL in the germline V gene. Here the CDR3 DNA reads TGCGCCAGCAGCCAAGATGCCGGGAACACTGAAGCTTTCTTT. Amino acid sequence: CASSQDAGNTEAFF.

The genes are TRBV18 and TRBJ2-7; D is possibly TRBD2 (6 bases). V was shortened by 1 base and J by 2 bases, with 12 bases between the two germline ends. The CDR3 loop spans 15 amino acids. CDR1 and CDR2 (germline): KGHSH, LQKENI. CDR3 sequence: CASSPLEGRTYEQYF. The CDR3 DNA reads TGTGCCAGCTCACCACTGGAGGGGAGAACCTACGAGCAGTACTTC. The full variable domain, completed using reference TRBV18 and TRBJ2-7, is NAGVMQNPRHLVRRRGQEARLRCSPMKGHSHVYWYRQLPEEGLKFMVYLQKENIIDESGMPKERFSAEFPKEGPSILRIQQVVRGDSAAYFCASSPLEGRTYEQYFGPGTRLTVT.

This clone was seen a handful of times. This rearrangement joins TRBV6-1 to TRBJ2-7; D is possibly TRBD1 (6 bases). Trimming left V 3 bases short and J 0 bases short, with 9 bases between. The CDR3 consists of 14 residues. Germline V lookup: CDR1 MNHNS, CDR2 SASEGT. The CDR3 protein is CASSDRGPSYEQYF. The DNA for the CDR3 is TGTGCCAGCAGTGACAGGGGCCCCTCCTACGAGCAGTACTTC.

CDR3 residues: CAWNLAGDTQYF. The DNA for the CDR3 is TGTGCCTGGAACCTAGCGGGAGATACGCAGTATTTT. The V and J genes are TRBV30 and TRBJ2-3; TRBD2 agrees at 8 bases. The CDR3 covers 12 residues. The germline CDR1 and CDR2 sequences are GTSNPN and SVGIG (reference sequence). V trimming: 4 bases; J trimming: 5 bases; junction bases outside the gene matches: 2.

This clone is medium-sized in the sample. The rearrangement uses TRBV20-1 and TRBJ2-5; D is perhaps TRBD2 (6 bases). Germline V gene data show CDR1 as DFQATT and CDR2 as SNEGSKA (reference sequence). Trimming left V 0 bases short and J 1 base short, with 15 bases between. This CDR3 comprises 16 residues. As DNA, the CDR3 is TGCAGTGCTAGAGACGGGACTGGGGGGACCCAAGAGACCCAGTACTTC. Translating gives CSARDGTGGTQETQYF.

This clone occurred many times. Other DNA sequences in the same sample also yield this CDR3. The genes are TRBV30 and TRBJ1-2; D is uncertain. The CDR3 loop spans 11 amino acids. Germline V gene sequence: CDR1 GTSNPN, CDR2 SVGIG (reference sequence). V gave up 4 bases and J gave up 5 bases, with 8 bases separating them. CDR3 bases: TGTGCCTGGACTCACAGTTATGGCTACACCTTC. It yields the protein CAWTHSYGYTF.

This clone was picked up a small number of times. CDR3 nucleotides: TGTGCCATCAGTGACCACAGGGATGGGCGGACCTACGAGCAGTACTTC. Amino acid sequence: CAISDHRDGRTYEQYF. The V gene is TRBV10-3, the J gene TRBJ2-7; possible D gene TRBD1, 6 bases. Germline V gives CDR1 ENHRY, CDR2 SYGVKD. The CDR3 consists of 16 residues. V gave up 3 bases and J gave up 2 bases, with 17 bases separating them.

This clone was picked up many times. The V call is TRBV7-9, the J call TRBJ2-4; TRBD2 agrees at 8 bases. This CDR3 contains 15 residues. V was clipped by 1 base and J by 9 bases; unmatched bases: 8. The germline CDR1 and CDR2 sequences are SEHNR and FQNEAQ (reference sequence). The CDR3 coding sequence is TGTGCCAGCAGCTTAGTTGCGGGAGGAGAGGTCATTCAGTACTTC. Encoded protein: CASSLVAGGEVIQYF.

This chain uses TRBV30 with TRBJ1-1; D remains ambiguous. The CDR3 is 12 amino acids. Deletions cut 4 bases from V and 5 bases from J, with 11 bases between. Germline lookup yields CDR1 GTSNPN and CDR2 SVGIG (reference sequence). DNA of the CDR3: TGTGCCTGGATTACTTATAGGACTGAAGCTTTCTTT. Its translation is CAWITYRTEAFF. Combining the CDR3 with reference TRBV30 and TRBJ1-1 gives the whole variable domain SQTIHQWPATLVQPVGSPLSLECTVEGTSNPNLYWYRQAAGRGLQLLFYSVGIGQISSEVPQNLSASRPQDRQFILSSKKLLLSDSGFYLCAWITYRTEAFFGQGTRLTVV.